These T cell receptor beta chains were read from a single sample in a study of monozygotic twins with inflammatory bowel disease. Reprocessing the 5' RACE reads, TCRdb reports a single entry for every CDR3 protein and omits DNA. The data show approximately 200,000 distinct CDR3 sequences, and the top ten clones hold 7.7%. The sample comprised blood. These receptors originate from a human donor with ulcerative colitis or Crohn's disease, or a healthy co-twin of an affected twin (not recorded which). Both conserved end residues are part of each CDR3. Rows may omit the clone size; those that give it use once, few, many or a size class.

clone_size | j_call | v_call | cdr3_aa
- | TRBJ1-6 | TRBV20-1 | CSARPRGSPLHF
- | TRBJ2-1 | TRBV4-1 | CASSSGLAGRSEQFF
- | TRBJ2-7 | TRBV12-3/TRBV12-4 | CASSWGLRHEQYF
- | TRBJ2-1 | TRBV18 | CASSPGTSGYNEQFF
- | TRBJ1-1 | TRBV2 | CASSGPYGEAFF
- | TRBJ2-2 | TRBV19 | CASTPGQGPGELFF
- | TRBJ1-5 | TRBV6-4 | CASGQVQRNQPQHF
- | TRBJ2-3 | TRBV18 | CASSPATGVSTDTQYF
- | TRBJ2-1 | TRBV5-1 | CASSLEGALYNEQFF
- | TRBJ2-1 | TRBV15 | CATSEREKSNEQFF
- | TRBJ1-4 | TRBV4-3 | CASSQDIPRGGEKLFF
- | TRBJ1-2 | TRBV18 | CASSLLDRDYGYTF
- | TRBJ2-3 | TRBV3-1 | CASSQEICLNGNDRQSTDTQYF
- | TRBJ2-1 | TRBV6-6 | CASRAGGKGEQFF
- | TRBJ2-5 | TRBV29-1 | CSVEDPDSGGGETQYF
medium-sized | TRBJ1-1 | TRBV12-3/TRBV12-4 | CASGTGAFSNTEAFF
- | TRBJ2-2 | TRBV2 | CASSEVIGSPGELFF
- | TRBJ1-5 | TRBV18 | CASSPGTGDHQPQHF
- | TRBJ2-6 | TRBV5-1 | CASSLSGVRANVLTF
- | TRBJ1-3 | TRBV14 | CASSPRGDTIYF
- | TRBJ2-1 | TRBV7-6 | CASSLGVAGVYLNEQFF
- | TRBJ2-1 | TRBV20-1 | CSASDGHNEQFF
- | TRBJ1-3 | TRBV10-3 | CAGRGSSSSGNTIYF
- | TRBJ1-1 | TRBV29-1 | CSVAGGSTEAFF
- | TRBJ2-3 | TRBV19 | CASSSGLAGSTDTQYF